The 24 T cell receptor beta chains below all came from one sample that was sequenced in a study of cytomegalovirus exposure and HLA in healthy donors. The PCR used 60 Vbeta and 13 Jbeta primers. The data were produced by immunoSEQ multiplex PCR, yet TCRdb's version contains in-frame clones alone and is incomplete. The profile shows around 150,000 clones, around 79% of them singletons. Sample: PBMCs. The receptors here all came from a man aged 50-60 years in good health and CMV-seropositive.

The rearrangement joins TRBV11-1 to TRBJ2-7, with unresolved D. CDR1 SGHAT and CDR2 FQDESV come from the germline V gene (reference sequence). V lost 3 bases and J lost 5, with 5 bases in between. The CDR3 is 11 residues long. CDR3 coding DNA: TGTGCCAGCAGCTTGGCAGACGAGCAGTACTTC. Translating it yields CASSLADEQYF.

V is TRBV27 and J is TRBJ2-1, with 8 positions matching TRBD1. In germline, CDR1 is MNHEY, CDR2 SMNVEV (reference sequence). This CDR3 is 18 amino acids long. The ends lost 2 bases at V and 0 bases at J; junction bases unmatched: 9. This chain's CDR3 is CASSLDGQGASSYNEQFF. CDR3 DNA sequence: TGTGCCAGCAGTTTAGATGGCCAGGGGGCGAGCTCCTACAATGAGCAGTTCTTC.

The rearrangement uses TRBV18 and TRBJ2-2; 9 bases fit TRBD2. The CDR3 runs 15 residues. V shed 5 bases, J shed 4 bases, and the junction held 5 bases outside the gene matches. In germline, CDR1 is KGHSH, CDR2 LQKENI. This chain's CDR3 is CASSSLAGSTGELFF. CDR3 in DNA: TGTGCCAGCTCATCGCTAGCGGGAAGCACCGGGGAGCTGTTTTTT.

The V and J genes are TRBV2 and TRBJ2-2; D gene ambiguous. Looked up from germline, CDR1 is SNHLY and CDR2 is FYNNEI. The ends were cut back, 2 bases at V and 7 bases at J, with 8 bases in the middle. This CDR3 has 13 amino acids. The CDR3 DNA is TGTGCCAGCAGTGAAATCAAAAACGGGGAGCTGTTTTTT. Translation: CASSEIKNGELFF.

The J gene is TRBJ2-3, the V gene TRBV2, with D hard to call. There are 13 residues in the CDR3. The V end lost 6 bases, the J end lost 0 bases, and 7 bases lay between the germline ends. Germline V gene sequence: CDR1 SNHLY, CDR2 FYNNEI. For the CDR3, the DNA is TGTGCCAGCAGAGCGTCGAGCACAGATACGCAGTATTTT. Amino acids: CASRASSTDTQYF.

The chain has TRBV28 and TRBJ2-1; D possibly corresponds to TRBD2 (5 bases). V was shortened by 2 bases and J by 7 bases, with 12 bases between the two germline ends. The germline CDR1 and CDR2 sequences are MDHEN and SYDVKM. The CDR3 is 14 residues long. The CDR3 loop is CASSLPKKRNEQFF. Written as DNA, the CDR3 is TGTGCCAGCAGTTTACCGAAAAAGCGGAATGAGCAGTTCTTC.

The chain carries TRBV28 and TRBJ1-3, with TRBD1 matching over 7 bases. V shed 4 bases, J shed 5 bases, and the junction held 8 bases outside the gene matches. This CDR3 comprises 15 residues. Germline CDR1 reads MDHEN; CDR2 reads SYDVKM. The CDR3 here is CASSSTGKDRNTIYF. The CDR3, as DNA: TGTGCCAGCAGTTCGACAGGGAAGGATAGAAACACCATATATTTT.

The chain uses TRBV5-6 and TRBJ2-5; D not certain. Germline V lookup: CDR1 SGHDT, CDR2 YYEEEE. The CDR3 totals 13 residues. Trimming stripped 2 bases from V and 4 bases from J, with 9 bases between. The CDR3 is CASSFFRSETQYF. The DNA for the CDR3 is TGTGCCAGCAGCTTTTTCAGATCAGAGACCCAGTACTTC. The entire variable domain, with the rest obtained from reference TRBV5-6 and TRBJ2-5, is as follows: DAGVTQSPTHLIKTRGQQVTLRCSPKSGHDTVSWYQQALGQGPQFIFQYYEEEERQRGNFPDRFSGHQFPNYSSELNVNALLLGDSALYLCASSFFRSETQYFGPGTRLLVL.

This sequence joins TRBV21-1 and TRBJ2-7; the DNA was not compared with TRBD1, the D call given in the table. TRBV21-1 is recorded as a pseudogene. The CDR3 is 8 residues long. The CDR3 reads CASSIDRV. CDR3 in DNA: TGTGCCAGCAGCATCGACAGGGTC.

Concerning this clone: The same CDR3 arises from other DNA sequences in this sample as well. This chain connects TRBV5-1 to TRBJ2-7, with a weak D call TRBD2 (6 bases). Germline CDR1 SGHRS, CDR2 YFSETQ. The CDR3 sequence is 14 residues long. V lost 0 bases to trimming and J lost 2 bases, with 9 bases between them. For the CDR3, the DNA is TGCGCCAGCAGCTTGGCCGGAGGGACCTACGAGCAGTACTTC. Translation gives CASSLAGGTYEQYF.

The chain employs TRBV7-6 and TRBJ2-1; 9 positions agree with TRBD1. Looked up from germline, CDR1 is SGHVS and CDR2 is FNYEAQ. The ends lost 5 bases at V and 2 bases at J; junction bases unmatched: 4. CDR3 length: 15 amino acids. CDR3 nucleotide sequence: TGTGCCAGCAGCCTGGGGACAGGGACCTACAATGAGCAGTTCTTC. It specifies CASSLGTGTYNEQFF. Full variable domain (remainder filled in from reference TRBV7-6 and TRBJ2-1): GAGVSQSPRYKVTKRGQDVALRCDPISGHVSLYWYRQALGQGPEFLTYFNYEAQQDKSGLPNDRFSAERPEGSISTLTIQRTEQRDSAMYRCASSLGTGTYNEQFFGPGTRLTVL.

The J gene is TRBJ2-2, the V gene TRBV5-1, with TRBD2 as a possible D gene (6 bases). V was trimmed by 0 bases and J by 1 base, leaving 10 bases between them. The CDR3 spans 16 residues. The germline V gene encodes CDR1 SGHRS and CDR2 YFSETQ. CDR3 sequence reads: CASSLDWGENTGELFF. The CDR3 nucleotides are TGCGCCAGCAGCTTGGACTGGGGGGAGAACACCGGGGAGCTGTTTTTT.

The chain has TRBV21-1 and TRBJ2-7; the table's D gene call, TRBD2, was not cross checked with the DNA. TRBV21-1 is an annotated pseudogene. The CDR3 loop spans 16 amino acids. Written as DNA, the CDR3 is TGTGCCAGCAGCAAAGATTCGGTAGCCTTATCCTACGAGCAGTACTTC. Residues: CASSKDSVALSYEQYF.

The rearrangement uses TRBV15 and TRBJ1-5; D possibly corresponds to TRBD1 (6 bases). Germline assignment: CDR1 LNHNV and CDR2 YYDKDF (reference sequence). The CDR3 runs to 14 residues. V was shortened by 6 bases and J by 1 base, with 10 bases between the two germline ends. The CDR3 loop is CATSPRGSNQPQHF. CDR3 coding DNA: TGTGCCACCAGTCCTAGGGGGAGCAATCAGCCCCAGCATTTT.

The gene calls are TRBV18 and TRBJ1-4; tentatively, D is TRBD1 (5 bases). CDR3 length: 15 residues. V lost 2 bases, J lost 0 bases, and 7 bases lay in between. Looked up from germline, CDR1 is KGHSH and CDR2 is LQKENI. CDR3 in DNA: TGTGCCAGCTCACCAGGAGGGGCAACTAATGAAAAACTGTTTTTT. This translates into CASSPGGATNEKLFF.

V gene TRBV9 combines with J gene TRBJ1-1; D is unresolved. CDR1 and CDR2 from the germline V gene are SGDLS and YYNGEE. Trimming took off 0 bases at V and 7 bases at J, with 7 bases between the two ends. The CDR3 has 12 amino acids. The CDR3 reads CASSVEEGEAFF. The CDR3 DNA is TGTGCCAGCAGCGTAGAGGAGGGTGAAGCTTTCTTT.

This chain connects TRBV19 to TRBJ2-1, with D possibly being TRBD2 (5 bases). The CDR3 loop spans 14 amino acids. Germline assignment: CDR1 LNHDA and CDR2 SQIVND (reference sequence). V lost 5 bases and J 9 bases, leaving 17 bases between the germline ends. The CDR3 sequence: CASSPRGLSGEQFF. As DNA, the CDR3 is TGTGCCAGTAGTCCCCGCGGACTGAGTGGTGAGCAGTTCTTC.

The J gene is TRBJ1-1, the V gene TRBV18; 10 positions match TRBD1. J gave up 2 bases and V 5 bases, and 5 bases lay outside the gene matches. This CDR3 comprises 15 residues. Germline V lookup: CDR1 KGHSH, CDR2 LQKENI. CDR3 in DNA: TGTGCCAGCTCAGGCCGGGACAGGGGTAACACTGAAGCTTTCTTT. It codes for CASSGRDRGNTEAFF.

The chain is built from TRBV7-2 and TRBJ2-7; 9 positions match TRBD1. CDR1 is SGHTA and CDR2 is FQGNSA in the germline V gene. There are 13 residues in the CDR3. With 5 bases clipped from V and 6 bases from J, the junction kept 5 bases outside the gene matches. The CDR3 DNA is TGTGCCAGCAGCACTAGGACAGGGGCCGAGCAGTACTTC. The encoded protein is CASSTRTGAEQYF.

The chain links TRBV30 to TRBJ2-2, with D tentatively TRBD2 (6 bases). Germline loops: CDR1 GTSNPN, CDR2 SVGIG (reference sequence). V was clipped by 7 bases and J by 7 bases, with 16 bases between them. There are 13 residues in the CDR3. This chain's CDR3 is CASWRAEVGELFF. CDR3 coding DNA: TGTGCCTCATGGAGGGCAGAGGTCGGGGAGCTGTTTTTT.

Here the CDR3 DNA reads TGTGCCAGCAGGGGATACTCTAGCGGGGAGAATGAGCAGTTCTTC. Translating it yields CASRGYSSGENEQFF. The chain links TRBV7-9 to TRBJ2-1, with 9 bases lining up with TRBD2. The V segment lost 6 bases and the J segment 7 bases; nucleotides outside the gene matches: 10. Germline V lookup: CDR1 SEHNR, CDR2 FQNEAQ (reference sequence). The CDR3 has 15 residues.

V and J are TRBV10-3 and TRBJ2-1, with TRBD2 matching 10 bases. This CDR3 is built from 16 residues. Trimming took 3 bases from V and 8 from J; bases not matched to a gene: 10. Germline V CDR1 and CDR2: ENHRY, SYGVKD. The CDR3 loop is CAISDLSGRASHEQFF. The CDR3 bases are TGTGCCATCAGTGACTTAAGCGGGAGGGCCTCCCATGAGCAGTTCTTC.

V gene TRBV19 combines with J gene TRBJ1-5, with TRBD1 matching over 12 bases. Germline trimming cut 5 bases from V and 6 bases from J; bases unmatched to any gene: 8. CDR3 length: 16 residues. The germline CDR1 and CDR2 sequences are LNHDA and SQIVND (reference sequence). Written as DNA, the CDR3 is TGTGCCAGTAGTGACCCGGGACAGGGGGCAGGTCAGCCCCAGCATTTT. Translating gives CASSDPGQGAGQPQHF.

This chain joins TRBV28 and TRBJ2-1, with a weak D call TRBD1 (6 bases). Trimming removed 3 bases at V and 4 bases at J, with 10 bases between. The CDR3 extends over 14 amino acids. The germline gives CDR1 MDHEN, CDR2 SYDVKM. CDR3 in amino acids: CASSFYREYNEQFF. In nucleotides, the CDR3 is TGTGCCAGCAGTTTTTACAGGGAGTACAATGAGCAGTTCTTC.